This T cell receptor beta chain was observed in a study of blood T cells in healthy people across ages. Findings and limits, study-wide: The recorded TCR beta diversity per million T cells decreased in a roughly linear manner with age.

CDR1 is DFQATT and CDR2 is SNEGSKA in the germline V gene (reference sequence). The CDR3 has 14 amino acids. J gave up 4 bases and V 3 bases, and 8 bases lay outside the gene matches. Points on this clonotype: Its target is unknown.

A second roughly 6 to 12 cycle PCR used barcoded and J-beta primers. TCRdb used MiXCR to reprocess the 5' RACE reads, holding one entry per CDR3 protein. The repertoire has 350,000 to 450,000 distinct CDR3 sequences, more than 45% of them found once; the top ten carry over 40%. The receptor was derived from a man between 60 and 75 years old in good health. The chain employs TRBV20-1 and TRBJ1-1; 7 bases fit TRBD1. Source material: blood. CDR3 loop: CSARTGSLGTEAFF. The CDR3 bases are TGCAGTGCTAGGACAGGGTCTTTGGGCACTGAAGCTTTCTTT.